These 24 T cell receptor beta chains share one sample of origin, sequenced in a study of T cells in Graves' hyperthyroidism and ophthalmopathy (dated 2019 in TCRdb). Libraries were built with multiplex PCR. TCRdb records Illumina HiSeq 2000 as the sequencer. The TCR beta CDR3 regions were amplified from RNA transcripts. A first-round RT-PCR of the TCR CDR3 used the HTBI primer set with the Qiagen OneStep RT-PCR kit. Through fastp at Q25 and MiXCR, TCRdb rebuilt clones from the public reads, retaining in-frame beta chains. Every CDR3 protein is listed once, alongside the most common genes and DNA of its rows. For this sample the table gives about 640,000 distinct CDR3 sequences, of which 45% were detected only once. Jointly, the top ten make up under 8.5% of the sample. The sample was peripheral blood or thyroid tissue (not recorded which). The receptor set was obtained from an adult man with Graves' disease, either hyperthyroidism or ophthalmopathy (not recorded which).

This chain uses TRBV6-1 with TRBJ2-6; D remains unclear. V was pared by 5 bases and J by 1 base, with 9 bases between. From germline, CDR1 is MNHNS and CDR2 SASEGT. The length of the CDR3 is 15 residues. CDR3 amino acids: CASSPINSGANVLTF. CDR3 sequence (DNA): TGTGCCAGCAGTCCTATAAATTCTGGGGCCAACGTCCTGACTTTC.

This clonotype has only a few counts. The chain couples TRBV7-9 to TRBJ2-7; D is ambiguous. V gave up 6 bases and J gave up 5 bases, with 23 bases separating them. This CDR3 region has 16 residues. Germline V CDR1 and CDR2: SEHNR, FQNEAQ (reference sequence). CDR3 residues: CASSVKPLQNPHEQYF. The CDR3 coding sequence is TGTGCCAGCAGTGTCAAGCCCTTACAAAACCCCCACGAGCAGTACTTC.

The J gene is TRBJ1-1, the V gene TRBV6-2 or TRBV6-3, with 7 bases fitting TRBD1. The CDR3 contains 14 residues. J lost 3 bases, V lost 6 bases, and 7 bases had no gene match. Germline-derived CDR1 and CDR2 are MNHEY and SVGEGT. The CDR3 bases are TGTGCCAGCAGCCAACAGGGGTCCTACACTGAAGCTTTCTTT. Amino acid sequence: CASSQQGSYTEAFF.

This clonotype was found many times. This rearrangement joins TRBV7-9 to TRBJ1-1; weak D call: TRBD1 (5 bases). The length of the CDR3 is 15 residues. V lost 1 base and J 10 bases, leaving 19 bases between the germline ends. Germline lookup yields CDR1 SEHNR and CDR2 FQNEAQ (reference sequence). This CDR3 reads CASSLDQGTFRIAFF. The CDR3 coding sequence is TGTGCCAGCAGCTTAGACCAGGGCACGTTTCGTATAGCTTTCTTT.

This clonotype was recorded a few times. The rearrangement uses TRBV7-8 and TRBJ1-4, with 9 bases matching TRBD1. This CDR3 spans 16 amino acids. V was pared by 2 bases and J by 8 bases, with 9 bases of the junction left unmatched. Germline lookup yields CDR1 SGHVS and CDR2 FQNEAQ. The CDR3 loop is CASSLSEQGAYEKLFF. CDR3 nucleotides: TGTGCCAGCAGCTTATCTGAACAGGGGGCTTACGAAAAACTGTTTTTT.

This clonotype was seen more than once but under ten times. The CDR3, as DNA: TGCAGCGTGGACCTGTCCCATGGCTACACCTTC. This gives the protein CSVDLSHGYTF. The chain is built from TRBV29-1 and TRBJ1-2; D is undetermined. V was clipped by 6 bases and J by 6 bases, with 11 bases between them. This CDR3 contains 11 residues. Germline CDR1 and CDR2: SQVTM and ANQGSEA.

The chain carries TRBV24-1 and TRBJ1-3; D is ambiguous. V lost 8 bases, J lost 0 bases, and 10 bases lay in between. The CDR3 extends over 14 amino acids. Germline V gives CDR1 KGHDR, CDR2 SFDVKD. Here the CDR3 DNA reads TGTGCCACCAAAGGGCCTCTCTCTGGAAACACCATATATTTT. Amino acid sequence: CATKGPLSGNTIYF.

Only a few counts were recorded for this clonotype. This sequence joins TRBV20-1 and TRBJ2-7; 8 nucleotides line up with TRBD1. V was clipped by 1 base and J by 3 bases; unmatched bases: 8. The length of the CDR3 is 15 residues. Looked up from germline, CDR1 is DFQATT and CDR2 is SNEGSKA (reference sequence). The CDR3 nucleotides read TGCAGTGCTAGAGTCACCCCGGACAGGGTCTACGAGCAGTACTTC. Amino acid sequence: CSARVTPDRVYEQYF.

This chain uses TRBV5-1 with TRBJ1-2, with no clear D. Trimming pared 4 bases from V and 5 bases from J, leaving 12 bases between. Germline values: CDR1 SGHRS, CDR2 YFSETQ. The CDR3 loop spans 13 amino acids. The CDR3, as DNA: TGCGCCAGCAGCCCCAGTGGCCTATATGGCTACACCTTC. Translation gives CASSPSGLYGYTF.

This chain uses TRBV2 with TRBJ2-7; 9 bases match TRBD2. Unmatched junction bases numbered 8, after V lost 5 bases and J lost 3 bases. CDR3 length: 15 residues. Germline V gene lookup returns CDR1 SNHLY and CDR2 FYNNEI. Here the CDR3 DNA reads TGTGCCAGCAGTTCCCCGGGACTAGCTGTCTACGAGCAGTACTTC. It specifies CASSSPGLAVYEQYF.

This clonotype has more than one count but fewer than ten. This chain connects TRBV4-1 to TRBJ2-7; D is ambiguous. The CDR3 has 15 residues. Per germline, CDR1 MGHRA and CDR2 YSYEKL. The V and J ends lost 4 bases and 1 base respectively, with 14 bases between them. The CDR3 DNA reads TGCGCCAGCAGCCTAACCCGGCTAACTTCCTACGAGCAGTACTTC. Protein: CASSLTRLTSYEQYF.

The J gene is TRBJ1-1, the V gene TRBV9; 7 bases are shared with TRBD1. The V gene's germline CDR1 is SGDLS and CDR2 YYNGEE. J gave up 4 bases and V 4 bases, and 13 bases lay outside the gene matches. This CDR3 is built from 16 residues. The CDR3 reads CASSQDPTGYGTEAFF. The CDR3 nucleotides read TGTGCCAGCAGCCAAGATCCGACAGGGTATGGCACTGAAGCTTTCTTT.

This clonotype was counted only a few times. V gene TRBV12-3 or TRBV12-4 combines with J gene TRBJ1-5, with a possible D match to TRBD1 (5 bases). CDR3 length equals 15 residues. V was shortened by 3 bases and J by 4 bases, with 13 bases between the two germline ends. The DNA for the CDR3 is TGTGCCAGCAGTTTGTCGGGGCACGGGAATCAGCCCCAGCATTTT. It codes for CASSLSGHGNQPQHF.

This clonotype has ten or more counts. V is TRBV7-8 and J is TRBJ1-3; D is undetermined. This CDR3 contains 13 residues. Germline V gives CDR1 SGHVS, CDR2 FQNEAQ. V lost 2 bases, J lost 4 bases, and 6 bases lay in between. The CDR3 loop reads CASSLIGGNTIYF. CDR3 DNA: TGTGCCAGCAGCTTAATAGGAGGAAACACCATATATTTT.

This CDR3 reads CASSYRTGDNSPLHF. The CDR3 DNA reads TGTGCCAGCAGCTACAGGACAGGGGATAATTCACCCCTCCACTTT. The genes are TRBV7-2 and TRBJ1-6, with 9 bases lining up with TRBD1. The CDR3 has 15 amino acids. The germline V gene has CDR1 SGHTA and CDR2 FQGNSA. Trimming removed 4 bases from V and 5 bases from J; junction bases left unmatched: 3.

In its sample, this clonotype was seen many times. Its ends do not fully match the called genes, so a read error is possible. The V gene is TRBV2, the J gene TRBJ2-7; D perhaps matches TRBD1 (7 bases). This CDR3 has 14 residues. Germline values: CDR1 SNHLY, CDR2 FYNNEI. Here the CDR3 reads CASKEGDSWVVSRF. CDR3 sequence (DNA): TGTGCCAGCAAGGAGGGGGACAGTTGGGTGGTCAGTCGCTTC. The variable domain in full, with the rest retrieved from reference TRBV2 and TRBJ2-7, is EPEVTQTPSHQVTQMGQEVILRCVPISNHLYFYWYRQILGQKVEFLVSFYNNEISEKSEIFDDQFSVERPDGSNFTLKIRSTKLEDSAMYFCASKEGDSWVVSRFGPGTRLTVT.

The chain combines TRBV29-1 with TRBJ1-1; TRBD1 might be the D (6 bases). From germline, CDR1 is SQVTM and CDR2 ANQGSEA. The CDR3 covers 12 residues. Here the CDR3 reads CRGGHPGTEAFF. The CDR3 nucleotides read TGCAGGGGGGGGCACCCGGGGACTGAAGCTTTCTTT. Combining the CDR3 with reference TRBV29-1 and TRBJ1-1 gives the whole variable domain SAVISQKPSRDICQRGTSLTIQCQVDSQVTMMFWYRQQPGQSLTLIATANQGSEATYESGFVIDKFPISRPNLTFSTLTVSNMSPEDSSIYLCRGGHPGTEAFFGQGTRLTVV.

This clonotype was counted at least ten times. CDR3 amino acids: CAISESAGLTYEQYF. The CDR3 coding sequence is TGTGCCATCAGTGAGTCGGCGGGATTAACCTACGAGCAGTACTTC. The rearrangement uses TRBV10-3 and TRBJ2-7, with TRBD2 as a possible D gene (6 bases). V was trimmed by 0 bases and J by 2 bases, leaving 11 bases between them. Germline-derived CDR1 and CDR2 are ENHRY and SYGVKD. The CDR3 sequence is 15 residues long.

This clonotype appeared many times. The genes are TRBV7-8 and TRBJ2-7, with a weak D call TRBD1 (6 bases). The CDR3 consists of 14 residues. With 0 bases removed from V and 7 bases from J, the gap between germline ends came to 13 bases. CDR1 and CDR2 from the germline V gene are SGHVS and FQNEAQ. The CDR3 loop reads CASSLAQGRVEQYF. CDR3 sequence (DNA): TGTGCCAGCAGCTTAGCACAGGGTCGGGTTGAGCAGTACTTC.

This clonotype was seen repeatedly, ten times or more. CDR3 sequence (DNA): TGTGCCAGCAGCGTAGGTTCGAGACACAATTCACCCCTCCACTTT. It yields the protein CASSVGSRHNSPLHF. The chain has TRBV9 and TRBJ1-6; no reliable D call. CDR1 is SGDLS, CDR2 YYNGEE, per germline. V lost 0 bases to trimming and J lost 7 bases, with 11 bases between them. The CDR3 has 15 residues.

J is TRBJ1-6 and V is TRBV20-1; tentative D call: TRBD1 (5 bases). The CDR3 length is 15 residues. Trimming removed 4 bases at V and 0 bases at J, with 10 bases between. Germline V gene sequence: CDR1 DFQATT, CDR2 SNEGSKA (reference sequence). The CDR3 here is CSAIGTLSYNSPLHF. The CDR3 nucleotides read TGCAGTGCTATTGGGACGCTCTCCTATAATTCACCCCTCCACTTT.

At least ten counts were recorded for this clonotype. The chain employs TRBV9 and TRBJ1-2, with TRBD1 as a possible D gene (5 bases). V shed 0 bases and J shed 2 bases, with 11 bases lying between them. The V gene's germline CDR1 is SGDLS and CDR2 YYNGEE. The CDR3 has 15 amino acids. The CDR3 spells CASSVGGAGNYGYTF. The CDR3, as DNA: TGTGCCAGCAGCGTAGGGGGAGCAGGGAACTATGGCTACACCTTC.

This chain links TRBV7-3 with TRBJ1-1; D may be TRBD1 (6 bases). The V gene's germline CDR1 is SGHTA and CDR2 FQGTGA. The germline V and J ends were trimmed by 3 bases and 4 bases, with 12 bases remaining between them. The CDR3 contains 14 residues. The CDR3 coding sequence is TGTGCCAGCAGCTTGGGTACAGGGCTCACTGAAGCTTTCTTT. As protein: CASSLGTGLTEAFF.

The V gene is TRBV25-1, the J gene TRBJ1-4; maybe TRBD1 (5 bases). V gave up 8 bases and J gave up 7 bases, with 11 bases separating them. The CDR3 is made up of 12 amino acids. Germline V gives CDR1 MGHDK, CDR2 SYGVNS. The CDR3 DNA sequence: TGTGCCAGCCAGTGGGGCCGTGAAAAACTGTTTTTT. Translating it yields CASQWGREKLFF.